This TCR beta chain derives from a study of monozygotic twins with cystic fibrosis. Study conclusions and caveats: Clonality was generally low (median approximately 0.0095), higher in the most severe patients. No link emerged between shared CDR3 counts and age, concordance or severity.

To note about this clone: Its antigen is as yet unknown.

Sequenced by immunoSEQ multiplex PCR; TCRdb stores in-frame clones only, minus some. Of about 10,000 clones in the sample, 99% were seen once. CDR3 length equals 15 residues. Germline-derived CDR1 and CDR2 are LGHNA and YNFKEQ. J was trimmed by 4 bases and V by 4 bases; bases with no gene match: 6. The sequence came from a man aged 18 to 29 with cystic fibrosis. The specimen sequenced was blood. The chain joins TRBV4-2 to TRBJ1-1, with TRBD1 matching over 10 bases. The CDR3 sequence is CASSPGTGVSTEAFF. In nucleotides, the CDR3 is TGTGCCAGCAGCCCAGGGACAGGGGTGAGCACTGAAGCTTTCTTT.